A selection of T cell receptor beta chains follows, all from one sample in a study of T cells after yellow fever vaccination. One entry per CDR3 protein, called by TCRdb with MiXCR from the 5' RACE reads. This table holds roughly 160,000 distinct CDR3 sequences, more than 5.5% found once. The sample in question was CD4+ T cells sorted from PBMCs, obtained about 5 days after the first yellow fever vaccination. These receptors came from a man in his late teens or twenties who received the YFV17D yellow fever vaccine. Both conserved end residues are part of each CDR3. The D gene is left open where the match is weak. Clone sizes are given selectively: once, few, many, or a class where the clone is expanded.

DNA,CDR3,D,V,J,size
TGTGCCAGCAGCGGCGATTTTTACAGCCTAAGTGGGGCTTTCTTT,CASSGDFYSLSGAFF,-,TRBV9,TRBJ1-1,-
TGTGCCAGCAGCTTGAATAGCGGGGGGGCCGGGGAGACCCAGTACTTC,CASSLNSGGAGETQYF,TRBD2,TRBV11-2,TRBJ2-5,-
TGTGCCAGCAGGGCTGGGACAGTTTTAAGAGAAAAACTGTTTTTT,CASRAGTVLREKLFF,TRBD1,TRBV12-3/TRBV12-4,TRBJ1-4,many
TGTGCCAGCAGTTACTGGATCGTAGAGACCCAGTACTTC,CASSYWIVETQYF,-,TRBV6-6,TRBJ2-5,-
TGTGCCAGCAGCGTAGGTTCCTACAATGAGCAGTTCTTC,CASSVGSYNEQFF,-,TRBV9,TRBJ2-1,many
TGTGCCAGCAGCACACACAGGGGGCACTCTGGAAACACCATATATTTT,CASSTHRGHSGNTIYF,TRBD1,TRBV7-9,TRBJ1-3,many
TGCAGTGCTAGAGAGACGGGGGGGATTAACACCGGGGAGCTGTTTTTT,CSARETGGINTGELFF,TRBD2,TRBV20-1,TRBJ2-2,-
TGCGCCAGCAGCCAAGGGCCGGGACAGGAATACGAGCAGTACTTC,CASSQGPGQEYEQYF,TRBD1,TRBV4-1,TRBJ2-7,many
TGTGCCAGCAGGGGACAGGGGGCTAACTATGGCTACACCTTC,CASRGQGANYGYTF,TRBD1,TRBV6-1,TRBJ1-2,many
TGCAGTGCTAGAGACCAGGGGGCAGGGGATGAAAAACTGTTTTTT,CSARDQGAGDEKLFF,TRBD1,TRBV20-1,TRBJ1-4,-
TGCGCCAGCAGCTTGAGGGGGGCTGATTCACCCCTCCACTTT,CASSLRGADSPLHF,-,TRBV5-1,TRBJ1-6,many
TGTGCCAGCAGCCAAGATAGGGTAACTTATGGCTACACCTTC,CASSQDRVTYGYTF,-,TRBV4-2,TRBJ1-2,many
TGTGCCAGCAGTTACGTTGGGACAGGGGAATACACTGAAGCTTTCTTT,CASSYVGTGEYTEAFF,TRBD1,TRBV6-5,TRBJ1-1,few
TGTGCCAGCAGCTTTCGGGGGGCCCCCGGCACAGATACGCAGTATTTT,CASSFRGAPGTDTQYF,-,TRBV11-1,TRBJ2-3,few
TGTGCCAGCAGCTCATTCTATGGCTACACCTTC,CASSSFYGYTF,-,TRBV12-3/TRBV12-4,TRBJ1-2,many
TGTGCCAGCAGCGGGACAGATTACAATGAGCAGTTCTTC,CASSGTDYNEQFF,-,TRBV9,TRBJ2-1,many
TGTGCCAGCAGTGGTCCGGGGCAAGAGACCCAGTACTTC,CASSGPGQETQYF,-,TRBV12-3/TRBV12-4,TRBJ2-5,many
TGCGCCAGCAGCCAAGAGGGTTGGGATACGCAGTATTTT,CASSQEGWDTQYF,-,TRBV4-3,TRBJ2-3,many
TGTGCCACCAGTGACCCCGCCAACAATGAGCAGTTCTTC,CATSDPANNEQFF,-,TRBV24-1,TRBJ2-1,-
TGTGCCAGCAGCTTCTGGGGGGGGGCTAGTAATGAGCAGTTCTTC,CASSFWGGASNEQFF,-,TRBV11-2,TRBJ2-1,-
TGTGCCAGCAGCGCCCTCGTGGGGGGGTTACGGCAAGAGACCCAGTACTTC,CASSALVGGLRQETQYF,TRBD2,TRBV7-6,TRBJ2-5,-
TGTGCCAGCAGCGTAGAGGGGGATGGACACAATACGCAGTATTTT,CASSVEGDGHNTQYF,-,TRBV9,TRBJ2-3,few
TGTGCCACCAGCAGAGATCGGGGGCAGGGGGTTTATTACGAGCAGTACTTC,CATSRDRGQGVYYEQYF,-,TRBV15,TRBJ2-7,few
TGTGCCACCAGCTCTCAGGGGGGGGACACCGCGGGGGAGCTGTTTTTT,CATSSQGGDTAGELFF,-,TRBV15,TRBJ2-2,many
TGCGCCAGCAGCCCCCATGGAGGGTCGCGGGGGGGCCGGGTTGAGCAGTTCTTC,CASSPHGGSRGGRVEQFF,TRBD2,TRBV4-3,TRBJ2-1,many
TGCGCCAGCAGCGCTACGGGACAGGGGGCATTGAGTGAGCAGTTCTTC,CASSATGQGALSEQFF,TRBD1,TRBV5-1,TRBJ2-1,many
TGTGCCAGCAGCTTAGAGACAGGGGGAATTTGGCTAGGGGCCAACGTCCTGACTTTC,CASSLETGGIWLGANVLTF,TRBD1,TRBV7-8,TRBJ2-6,many
TGTGCCAGCACCCCCTGGCAGGGAGCGTATGGCTACACCTTC,CASTPWQGAYGYTF,-,TRBV12-3/TRBV12-4,TRBJ1-2,many